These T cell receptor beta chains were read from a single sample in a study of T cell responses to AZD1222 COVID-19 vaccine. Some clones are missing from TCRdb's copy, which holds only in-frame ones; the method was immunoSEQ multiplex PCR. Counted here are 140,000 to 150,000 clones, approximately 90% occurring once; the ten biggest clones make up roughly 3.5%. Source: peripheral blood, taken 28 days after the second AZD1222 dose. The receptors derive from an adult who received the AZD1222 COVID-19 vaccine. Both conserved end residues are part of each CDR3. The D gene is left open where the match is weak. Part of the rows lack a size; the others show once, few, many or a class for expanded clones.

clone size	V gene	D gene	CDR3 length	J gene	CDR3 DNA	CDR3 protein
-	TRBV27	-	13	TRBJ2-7	TGTGCCAGCAGTTTTAACGGAGCCTACGAGCAGTACTTC	CASSFNGAYEQYF
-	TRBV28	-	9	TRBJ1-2	TGTGCCACCACGATAGGCTACACCTTC	CATTIGYTF
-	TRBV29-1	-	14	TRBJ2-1	TGCAGCTCAAGAGTGGGCCCTAAGCACAATGAGCAGTTCTTC	CSSRVGPKHNEQFF
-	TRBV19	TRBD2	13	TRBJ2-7	TGTGCCAGTAGTACGGCTAGCGGCTACGAGCAGTACTTC	CASSTASGYEQYF
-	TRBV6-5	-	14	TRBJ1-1	TGTGCCAGCAGTTACCTACAGGGTAATGCTGAAGCTTTCTTT	CASSYLQGNAEAFF
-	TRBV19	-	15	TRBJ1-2	TGTGCCAGTAGTTCCCAGATGGGAGCTAACTATGGCTACACCTTC	CASSSQMGANYGYTF
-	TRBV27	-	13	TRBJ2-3	TGTGCCAGCAGTTTAGTTAGCACAGATACGCAGTATTTT	CASSLVSTDTQYF
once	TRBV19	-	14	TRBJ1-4	TGTGCCAGTAGTAACATCTGGACCGAGAATAGGGTGTTTTTT	CASSNIWTENRVFF
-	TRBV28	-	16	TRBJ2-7	TGTGCCAGCAGTTTCCCCACACGAGGGCCGACTCGGGAGCAGTACTTC	CASSFPTRGPTREQYF
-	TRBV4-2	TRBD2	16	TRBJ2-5	TGTGCCAGCAGCCAAGATCGCGGGGGGCGCGGAGAGACCCAGTACTTC	CASSQDRGGRGETQYF
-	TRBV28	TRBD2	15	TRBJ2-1	TGTGCCAGCAGTTGGACCCGGGACTACGTCGATGAGCAGTTCTTC	CASSWTRDYVDEQFF
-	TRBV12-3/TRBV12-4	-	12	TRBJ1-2	TGTGCCAGCAGCTCAGACCGGGGGGGCTACACCTTC	CASSSDRGGYTF
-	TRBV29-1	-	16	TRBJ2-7	TGCAGCGTTGACTGGAGGGGAACCGGGACAGCCTACGAGCAGTACTTC	CSVDWRGTGTAYEQYF
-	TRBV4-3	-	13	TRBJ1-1	TGCGCCAGCAGCCAAGATTGGTCGGAGGCGCCCGGGTTT	CASSQDWSEAPGF
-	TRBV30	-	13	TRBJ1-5	TGTGCCTGGAGTGCCAGGGGCGGTCAGCCCCAGCATTTT	CAWSARGGQPQHF
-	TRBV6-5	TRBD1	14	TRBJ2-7	TGTGCCAGCAGTTTCGGGGACAGATCGGGAGAGCAGTACTTC	CASSFGDRSGEQYF
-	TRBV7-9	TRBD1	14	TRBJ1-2	TGTGCCAGCAGTCTCCAGGGGGGGGAACGTGGCTACACCTTC	CASSLQGGERGYTF
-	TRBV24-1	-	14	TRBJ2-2	TGTGCCACCAGTGACAATAAGTTCGCCGAGGAGCTGTTTTTT	CATSDNKFAEELFF
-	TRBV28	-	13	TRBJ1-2	TGTGCCAGCAGTTTACGCACTTACGGGGGCTACACCTTC	CASSLRTYGGYTF
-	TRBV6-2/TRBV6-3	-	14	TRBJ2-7	TGTGCCAGCAGTTACTCGAACTGGGGCTACGAGCAGTACTTC	CASSYSNWGYEQYF
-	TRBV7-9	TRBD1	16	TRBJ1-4	TGTGCCAGCAGCGTAGCATCAGGGGGCGCGGGTGAAAAACTGTTTTTT	CASSVASGGAGEKLFF
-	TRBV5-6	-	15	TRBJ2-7	TGTGCCAGCAGCTTGGTGTTGAGGGGCAGGAACGAGCAGTACTTC	CASSLVLRGRNEQYF
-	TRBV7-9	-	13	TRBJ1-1	TGTGCCAGCAGCTTAACGACGAACACTGAAGCTTTCTTT	CASSLTTNTEAFF
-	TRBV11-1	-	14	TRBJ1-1	TGTGCCAGCAGCTTATCGGGGTTGAACACTGAAGCTTTCTTT	CASSLSGLNTEAFF
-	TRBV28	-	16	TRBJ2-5	TGTGCCAGCAGTCCCGGGACATCTATATCCCAAGAGACCCAGTACTTC	CASSPGTSISQETQYF
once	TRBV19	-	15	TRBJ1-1	TGTGCCAGTAGTACCCGACAGGCGGGGGGCACTGAAGCTTTCTTT	CASSTRQAGGTEAFF
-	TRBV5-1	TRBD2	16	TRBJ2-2	TGCGCCAGCAGCTCCGGGGGGACTAGCGATTCCGGGGAGCTGTTTTTT	CASSSGGTSDSGELFF
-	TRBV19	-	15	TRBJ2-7	TGTGCCAGTAGTTTTACCCCGGGACGGGACTACGAGCAGTACTTC	CASSFTPGRDYEQYF
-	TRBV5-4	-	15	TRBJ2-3	TGTGCCAGCAGCTTGGGGGTGGATTCTGGAGATACGCAGTATTTT	CASSLGVDSGDTQYF
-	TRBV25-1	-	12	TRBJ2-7	TGTGCCAGCAGTGGGGGGTCGGGCGAGCAGTACTTC	CASSGGSGEQYF